The clone carrying this T cell receptor (beta chain) was detected only a few times. Its antigen is undetermined. The use of a sample-barcoded 5' primer and a J-beta primer mix characterized a second PCR of roughly 6 to 11 cycles. Each cDNA was tagged by a template-switch adaptor containing 12 random nucleotides. TCRdb passed the 5' RACE reads through MiXCR, listing each CDR3 protein once. Of roughly 410,000 distinct CDR3 sequences listed, approximately 47% were seen once; the top ten hold over 40%. Trimming pared 2 bases from V and 4 bases from J, leaving 11 bases between. This CDR3 contains 15 residues. Germline CDR1 is LGHNA and CDR2 is YNFKEQ. This sample stems from a study of blood T cells in healthy people across ages. The study's findings and limits: Estimated diversity, derived from one million T cells, was regarded as an underestimate.

The chain joins TRBV4-2 to TRBJ1-4; D is uncertain. The source is a man aged 60-69 years in good health. Sequencing used blood. CDR3 loop: CASSQSSGVNEKLFF. In nucleotides, the CDR3 is TGTGCCAGCAGCCAAAGCTCCGGAGTTAATGAAAAACTGTTTTTT.